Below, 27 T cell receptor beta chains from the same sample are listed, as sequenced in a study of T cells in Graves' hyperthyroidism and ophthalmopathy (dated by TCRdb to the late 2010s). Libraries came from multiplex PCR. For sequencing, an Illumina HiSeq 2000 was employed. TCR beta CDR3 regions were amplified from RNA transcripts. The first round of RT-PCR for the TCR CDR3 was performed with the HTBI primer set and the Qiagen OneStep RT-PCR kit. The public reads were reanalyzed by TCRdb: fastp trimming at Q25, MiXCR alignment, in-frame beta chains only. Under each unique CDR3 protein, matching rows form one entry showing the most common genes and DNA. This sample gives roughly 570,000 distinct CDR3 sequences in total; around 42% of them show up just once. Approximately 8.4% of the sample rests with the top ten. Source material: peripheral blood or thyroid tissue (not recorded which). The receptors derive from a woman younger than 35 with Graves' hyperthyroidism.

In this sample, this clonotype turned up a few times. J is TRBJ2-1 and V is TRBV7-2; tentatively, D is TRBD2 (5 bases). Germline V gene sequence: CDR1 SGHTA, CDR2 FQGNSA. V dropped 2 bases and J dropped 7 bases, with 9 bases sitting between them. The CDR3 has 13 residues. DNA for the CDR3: TGTGCCAGCAGCTTATACCCGGGGAATGAGCAGTTCTTC. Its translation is CASSLYPGNEQFF. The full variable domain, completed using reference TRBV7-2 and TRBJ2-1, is GAGVSQSPSNKVTEKGKDVELRCDPISGHTALYWYRQSLGQGLEFLIYFQGNSAPDKSGLPSDRFSAERTGGSVSTLTIQRTQQEDSAVYLCASSLYPGNEQFFGPGTRLTVL.

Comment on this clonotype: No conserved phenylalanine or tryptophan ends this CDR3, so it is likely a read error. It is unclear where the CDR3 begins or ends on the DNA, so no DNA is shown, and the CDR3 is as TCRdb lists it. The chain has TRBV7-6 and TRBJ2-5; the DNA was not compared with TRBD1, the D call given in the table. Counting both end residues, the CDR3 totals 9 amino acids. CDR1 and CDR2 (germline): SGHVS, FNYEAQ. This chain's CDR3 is CASTLQVAG.

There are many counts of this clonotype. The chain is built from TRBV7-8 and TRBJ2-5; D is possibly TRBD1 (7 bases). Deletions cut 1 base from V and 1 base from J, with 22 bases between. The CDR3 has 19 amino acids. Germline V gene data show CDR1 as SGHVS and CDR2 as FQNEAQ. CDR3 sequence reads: CASSLGQGRPSVFQETQYF. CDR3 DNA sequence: TGTGCCAGCAGCTTAGGACAGGGTCGTCCTAGCGTATTCCAAGAGACCCAGTACTTC.

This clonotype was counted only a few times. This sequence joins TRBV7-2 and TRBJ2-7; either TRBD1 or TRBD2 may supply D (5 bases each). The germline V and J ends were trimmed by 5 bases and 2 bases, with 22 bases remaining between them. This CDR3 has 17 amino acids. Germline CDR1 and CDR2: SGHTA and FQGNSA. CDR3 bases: TGTGCCAGCAGCCCTCTTGTGACAAACCTGGGACCCTACGAGCAGTACTTC. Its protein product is CASSPLVTNLGPYEQYF.

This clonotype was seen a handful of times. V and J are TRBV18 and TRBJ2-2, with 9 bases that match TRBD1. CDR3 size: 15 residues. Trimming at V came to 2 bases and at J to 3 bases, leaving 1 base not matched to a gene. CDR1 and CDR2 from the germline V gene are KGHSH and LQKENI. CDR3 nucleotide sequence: TGTGCCAGCTCACCAGGACAGGGGCACACCGGGGAGCTGTTTTTT. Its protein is CASSPGQGHTGELFF.

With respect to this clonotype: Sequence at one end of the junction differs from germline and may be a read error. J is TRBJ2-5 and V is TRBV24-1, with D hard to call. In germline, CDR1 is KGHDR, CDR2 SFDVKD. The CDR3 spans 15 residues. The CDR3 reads CASSFQARYQETQYF. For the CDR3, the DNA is TGTGCCAGCAGTTTCCAGGCTAGATACCAAGAGACCCAGTACTTC.

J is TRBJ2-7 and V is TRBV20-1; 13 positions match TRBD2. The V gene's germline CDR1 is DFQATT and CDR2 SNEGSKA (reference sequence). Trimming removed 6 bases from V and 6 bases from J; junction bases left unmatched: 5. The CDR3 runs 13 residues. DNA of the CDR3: TGCAGTGCGGGCGGACTAGCGGGAGCCGAGCAGTACTTC. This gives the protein CSAGGLAGAEQYF.

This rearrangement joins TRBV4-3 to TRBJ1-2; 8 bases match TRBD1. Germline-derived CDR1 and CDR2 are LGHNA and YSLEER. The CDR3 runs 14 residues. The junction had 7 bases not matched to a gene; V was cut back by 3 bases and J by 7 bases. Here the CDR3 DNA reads TGCGCCAGCAGCCAGGATCCAGGGGGCGGTGGCTACACCTTC. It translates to CASSQDPGGGGYTF.

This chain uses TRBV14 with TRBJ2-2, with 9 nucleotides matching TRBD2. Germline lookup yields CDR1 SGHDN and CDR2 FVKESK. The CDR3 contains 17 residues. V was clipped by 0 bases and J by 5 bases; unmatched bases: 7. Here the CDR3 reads CASSQDLNSGSTGELFF. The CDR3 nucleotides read TGTGCCAGCAGCCAAGATCTTAATAGCGGGAGTACCGGGGAGCTGTTTTTT.

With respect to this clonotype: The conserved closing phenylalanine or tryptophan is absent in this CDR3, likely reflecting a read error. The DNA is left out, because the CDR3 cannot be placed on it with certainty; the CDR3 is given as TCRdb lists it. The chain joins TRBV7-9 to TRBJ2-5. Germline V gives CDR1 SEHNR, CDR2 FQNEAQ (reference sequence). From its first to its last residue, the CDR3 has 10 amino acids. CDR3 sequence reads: CASRPQAQNT.

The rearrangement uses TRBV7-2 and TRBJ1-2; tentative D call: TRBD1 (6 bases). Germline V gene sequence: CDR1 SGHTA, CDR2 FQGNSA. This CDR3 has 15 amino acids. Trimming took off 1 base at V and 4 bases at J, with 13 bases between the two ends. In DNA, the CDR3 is TGTGCCAGCAGCTTAGGGACAGAGATAACCTATGGCTACACCTTC. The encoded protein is CASSLGTEITYGYTF. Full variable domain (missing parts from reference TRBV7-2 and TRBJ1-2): GAGVSQSPSNKVTEKGKDVELRCDPISGHTALYWYRQSLGQGLEFLIYFQGNSAPDKSGLPSDRFSAERTGGSVSTLTIQRTQQEDSAVYLCASSLGTEITYGYTFGSGTRLTVV.

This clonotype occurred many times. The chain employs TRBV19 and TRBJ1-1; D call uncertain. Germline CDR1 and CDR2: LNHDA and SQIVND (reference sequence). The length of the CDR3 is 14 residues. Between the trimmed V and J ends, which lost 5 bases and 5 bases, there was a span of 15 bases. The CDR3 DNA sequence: TGTGCCAGTAGTCCGCGTGGAGGGTGGACTGAAGCTTTCTTT. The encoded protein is CASSPRGGWTEAFF.

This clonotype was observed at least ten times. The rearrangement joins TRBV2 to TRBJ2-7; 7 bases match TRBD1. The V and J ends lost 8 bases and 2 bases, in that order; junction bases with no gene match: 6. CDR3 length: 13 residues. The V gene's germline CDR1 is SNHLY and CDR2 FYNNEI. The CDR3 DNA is TGTGCCAGCCGGGACAGTGACCCCTACGAGCAGTACTTC. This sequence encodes CASRDSDPYEQYF.

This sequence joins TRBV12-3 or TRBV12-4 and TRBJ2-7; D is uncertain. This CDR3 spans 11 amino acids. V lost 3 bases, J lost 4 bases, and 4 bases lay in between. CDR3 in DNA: TGTGCCAGCAGTTTCCATTACGAGCAGTACTTC. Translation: CASSFHYEQYF.

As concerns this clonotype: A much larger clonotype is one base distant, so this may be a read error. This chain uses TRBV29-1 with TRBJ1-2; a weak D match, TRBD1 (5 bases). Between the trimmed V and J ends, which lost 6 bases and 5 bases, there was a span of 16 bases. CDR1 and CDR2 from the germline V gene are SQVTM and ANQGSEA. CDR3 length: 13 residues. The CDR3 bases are TGCAGCGTCGGGCTTGGGGGAAAATATGGCTACACCTTC. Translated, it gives CSVGLGGKYGYTF.

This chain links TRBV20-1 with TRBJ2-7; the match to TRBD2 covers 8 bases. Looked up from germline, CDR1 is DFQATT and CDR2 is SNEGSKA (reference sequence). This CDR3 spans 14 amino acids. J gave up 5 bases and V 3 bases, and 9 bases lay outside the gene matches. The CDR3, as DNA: TGCAGTGCTAGGACTAGCGACAGGTGGGACGAGCAGTACTTC. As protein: CSARTSDRWDEQYF.

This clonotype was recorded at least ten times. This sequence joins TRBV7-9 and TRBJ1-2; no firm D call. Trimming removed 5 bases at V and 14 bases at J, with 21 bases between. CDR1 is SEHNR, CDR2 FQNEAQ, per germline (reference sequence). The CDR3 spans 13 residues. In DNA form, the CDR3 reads TGTGCCAGCAGCCCCCTCGGGAGGGCACCTTCGACCTTC. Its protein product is CASSPLGRAPSTF.

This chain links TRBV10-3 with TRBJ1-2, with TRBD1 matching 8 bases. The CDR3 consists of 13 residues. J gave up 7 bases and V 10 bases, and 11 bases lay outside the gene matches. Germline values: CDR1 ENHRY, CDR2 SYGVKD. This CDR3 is CATWDRPQRGYTF. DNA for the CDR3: TGTGCCACCTGGGACAGGCCCCAACGTGGCTACACCTTC.

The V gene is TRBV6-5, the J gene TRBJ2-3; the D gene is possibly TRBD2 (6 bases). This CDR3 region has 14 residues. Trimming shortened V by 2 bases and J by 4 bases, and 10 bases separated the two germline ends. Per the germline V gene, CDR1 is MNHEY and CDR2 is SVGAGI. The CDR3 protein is CASSYDGRADTQYF. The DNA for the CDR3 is TGTGCCAGCAGTTACGACGGGAGAGCAGATACGCAGTATTTT.

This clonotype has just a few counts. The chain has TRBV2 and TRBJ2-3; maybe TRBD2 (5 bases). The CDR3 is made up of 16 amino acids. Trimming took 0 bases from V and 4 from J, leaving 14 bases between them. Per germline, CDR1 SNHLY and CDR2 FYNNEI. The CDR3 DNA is TGTGCCAGCAGTGAAGCCCTACCGGGAACCGCAGATACGCAGTATTTT. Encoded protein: CASSEALPGTADTQYF.

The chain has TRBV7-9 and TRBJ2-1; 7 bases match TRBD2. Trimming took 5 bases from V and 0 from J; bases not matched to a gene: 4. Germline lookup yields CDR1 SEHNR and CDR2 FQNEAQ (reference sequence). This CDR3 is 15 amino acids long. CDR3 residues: CASSTSASSYNEQFF. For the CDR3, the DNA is TGTGCCAGCAGCACTAGCGCTTCCTCCTACAATGAGCAGTTCTTC. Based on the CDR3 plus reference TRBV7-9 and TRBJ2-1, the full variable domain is DTGVSQNPRHKITKRGQNVTFRCDPISEHNRLYWYRQTLGQGPEFLTYFQNEAQLEKSRLLSDRFSAERPKGSFSTLEIQRTEQGDSAMYLCASSTSASSYNEQFFGPGTRLTVL.

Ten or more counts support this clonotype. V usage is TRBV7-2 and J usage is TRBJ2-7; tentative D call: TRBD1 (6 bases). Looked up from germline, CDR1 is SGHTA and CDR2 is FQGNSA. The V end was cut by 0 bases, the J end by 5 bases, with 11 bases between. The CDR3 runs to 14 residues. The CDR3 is CASSLAQGKDEQYF. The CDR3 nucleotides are TGTGCCAGCAGCTTAGCTCAGGGGAAAGACGAGCAGTACTTC.

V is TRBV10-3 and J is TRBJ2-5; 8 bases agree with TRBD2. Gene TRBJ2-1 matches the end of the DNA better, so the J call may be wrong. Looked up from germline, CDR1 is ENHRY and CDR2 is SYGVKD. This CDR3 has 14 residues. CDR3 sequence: CAISYGTRNNEQFF. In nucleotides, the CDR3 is TGTGCCATCAGCTACGGGACTAGGAATAATGAGCAGTTCTTC.

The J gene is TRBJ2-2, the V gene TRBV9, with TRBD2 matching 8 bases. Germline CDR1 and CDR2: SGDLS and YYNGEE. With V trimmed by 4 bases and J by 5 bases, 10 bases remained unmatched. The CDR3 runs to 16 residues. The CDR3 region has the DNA TGTGCCAGCAGCCTTCCTGGACTAGCAGGGACCGGGGAGCTGTTTTTT. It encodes CASSLPGLAGTGELFF.

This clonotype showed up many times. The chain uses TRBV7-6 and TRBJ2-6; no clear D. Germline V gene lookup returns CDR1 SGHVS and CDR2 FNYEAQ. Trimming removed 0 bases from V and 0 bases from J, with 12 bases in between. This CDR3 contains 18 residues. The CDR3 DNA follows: TGTGCCAGCAGCTTAGCGGGAATCGCCTCCTCTGGGGCCAACGTCCTGACTTTC. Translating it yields CASSLAGIASSGANVLTF.

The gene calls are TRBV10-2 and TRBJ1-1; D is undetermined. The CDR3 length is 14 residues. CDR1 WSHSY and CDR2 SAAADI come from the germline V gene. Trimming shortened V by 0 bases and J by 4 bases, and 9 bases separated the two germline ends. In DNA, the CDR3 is TGCGCCAGCAGTGAGTCGCAGGCGAGCACTGAAGCTTTCTTT. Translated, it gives CASSESQASTEAFF.

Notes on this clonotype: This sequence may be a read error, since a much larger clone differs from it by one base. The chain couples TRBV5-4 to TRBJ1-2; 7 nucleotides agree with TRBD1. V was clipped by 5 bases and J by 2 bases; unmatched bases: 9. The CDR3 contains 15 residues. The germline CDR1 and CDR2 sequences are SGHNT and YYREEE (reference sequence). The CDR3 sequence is CASSWGGQTNYGYTF. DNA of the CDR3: TGTGCCAGCAGTTGGGGGGGACAGACGAACTATGGCTACACCTTC. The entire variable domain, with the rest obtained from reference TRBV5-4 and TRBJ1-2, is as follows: ETGVTQSPTHLIKTRGQQVTLRCSSQSGHNTVSWYQQALGQGPQFIFQYYREEENGRGNFPPRFSGLQFPNYSSELNVNALELDDSALYLCASSWGGQTNYGYTFGSGTRLTVV.